The TCR beta chain under discussion was sequenced for a study of shared clonotypes between healthy human individuals. 150 to 250 ng DNA, tens of thousands of T cell genomes, went into each sorted-subset replicate PCR. Sequenced by immunoSEQ multiplex PCR; TCRdb stores in-frame clones only, minus some. The profile shows around 1,900,000 clones, 93% of them singletons. CD45RO-negative cells were positively selected for CCR7, leaving out terminally differentiated effector memory CD45RA+ cells. The length of the CDR3 is 17 residues. Trimming removed 4 bases from V and 1 base from J, with 19 bases in between. The germline V gene encodes CDR1 SEHNR and CDR2 FQNEAQ (reference sequence). Regarding this clone: The antigen remains undetermined.

Study-wide findings and caveats: Clonotypes shared by all four sorted-subset donors had higher generation probabilities than non-shared clonotypes. Several donors held around 5% of naive CD4 clonotypes in common. Specimens sampled were limited to blood, with tissue repertoires likely differing.

The clonotype originates from a man younger than 35 in good health. Some clones in this sample may be carry-over from other donors' samples. The rearrangement uses TRBV7-9 and TRBJ1-1, with unresolved D. The specimen was naive CD8+ T cells from PBMCs. CDR3 sequence: CASSSGAPPPENTEAFF. As DNA, the CDR3 is TGTGCCAGCAGCTCAGGTGCTCCTCCTCCAGAGAACACTGAAGCTTTCTTT.